The clone carrying this T cell receptor beta chain appeared a few times. Its matching antigen is unknown. This sample is drawn from a study of identical twins. Regarding the study as a whole: Fewer insertions marked abundant cord blood beta clonotypes; young adult naive trended weakly, memory not at all. Out-of-frame alpha sequences shared by twins showed excess low generation probability.

TCRdb analysed the 5' RACE reads with MiXCR anew, one entry per CDR3 protein. The sample records some 690,000 distinct CDR3 sequences, about 20% being singletons. The CDR3 is 14 amino acids. Trimming took 4 bases from V and 7 from J, leaving 20 bases between them. The germline V gene encodes CDR1 DFQATT and CDR2 SNEGSKA (reference sequence). These data were also reused for a study on T cells expressing NK-cell markers. As reported in that work: A range of about 1.0-7.0% of CD8+ T cells consisted of dominant NKG2C+ clonotypes in roughly 6 donors.

Material: PBMCs. This clonotype was obtained from a young woman in good health. The gene calls are TRBV20-1 and TRBJ2-7, with D perhaps matching TRBD2 (6 bases). Here the CDR3 reads CSANKGSWGGEQYF. The CDR3 DNA is TGCAGTGCTAATAAAGGGTCGTGGGGAGGTGAGCAGTACTTC.